The source of this T cell receptor (beta chain) is a study of T cells after yellow fever vaccination. For the study at large: Researchers used SMART-Seq v4 Ultra Low Input to prepare fractions that had low cell numbers.

This clonotype was observed a handful of times. Its antigen is currently unknown. Using its own MiXCR run on the 5' RACE reads, TCRdb lists one record per CDR3 protein. Among about 630,000 distinct CDR3 sequences listed, 9% to 15% were seen once. V was clipped by 5 bases and J by 9 bases, with 20 bases between them. The length of the CDR3 is 15 residues. Looked up from germline, CDR1 is SGHTA and CDR2 is FQGNSA. Study outcomes and limitations: Most primary-vaccination clones recurred post-booster (more than 95% CD4, about 90% CD8). The secondary response was weaker, and its peak arrived faster, on day 5 versus 15.

The receptor was isolated from a man aged 25-45 years who received the YFV17D yellow fever vaccine. The chain recombines TRBV7-2 with TRBJ2-1; D gene ambiguous. Sequencing used PBMCs, obtained on the day of the yellow fever booster vaccination. As DNA, the CDR3 is TGTGCCAGCAGCCACCAGACTGCACTTACCTTTGAGCAGTTCTTC. Amino acids: CASSHQTALTFEQFF.